Sequencing of this TCR beta chain was carried out in a study of response to subunit inactivated influenza vaccine. TCRdb used MiXCR to reprocess the RT-PCR reads, holding one entry per CDR3 protein. The table has 860,000 or so distinct CDR3 sequences, approximately 22% seen once. This CDR3 has 16 amino acids. The V end was cut by 0 bases, the J end by 2 bases, with 14 bases between. CDR1 is SGHRS and CDR2 is YFSETQ in the germline V gene. V gene TRBV5-1 combines with J gene TRBJ1-2; no clear D gene. The input for sequencing was PBMCs from blood, taken roughly 5 days after vaccination. This TCR came from a middle-aged man who received an inactivated influenza vaccine. The CDR3 DNA sequence: TGCGCCAGCAGCTTGGAGCCGGGTCGTTCAAACTATGGCTACACCTTC. Translated, it gives CASSLEPGRSNYGYTF.